This T cell receptor beta chain derives from a study of T-cell memory formation after mild COVID-19. In the study overall: There were largely donor-specific TCR clusters.

TCRdb independently ran MiXCR on the 5' RACE reads; one entry per CDR3 protein. The profile shows around 340,000 distinct CDR3 sequences, 21% of them singletons. Trimming removed 3 bases from V and 1 base from J; junction bases left unmatched: 5. CDR1 and CDR2 (germline): KGHSH, LQKENI. The CDR3 sequence is 16 residues long. This chain connects TRBV18 to TRBJ2-2; TRBD2 aligns across 7 bases. The material sequenced was PBMCs or a T cell subset sorted from them (not recorded which). The sequence came from an adult woman who had mild COVID-19 (a few samples of this study predate the infection). Cell type and time point are not known. In DNA, the CDR3 is TGTGCCAGCTCACCCAGACTAGCTCAGAACACCGGGGAGCTGTTTTTT. Translated, it gives CASSPRLAQNTGELFF.